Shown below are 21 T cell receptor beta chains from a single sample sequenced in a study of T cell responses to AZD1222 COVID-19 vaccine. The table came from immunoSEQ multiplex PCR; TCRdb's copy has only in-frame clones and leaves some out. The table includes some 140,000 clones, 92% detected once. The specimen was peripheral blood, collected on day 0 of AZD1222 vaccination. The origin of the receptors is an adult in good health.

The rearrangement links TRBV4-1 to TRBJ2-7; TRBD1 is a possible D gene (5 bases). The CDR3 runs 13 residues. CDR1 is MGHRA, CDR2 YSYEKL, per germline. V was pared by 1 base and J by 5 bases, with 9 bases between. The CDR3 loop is CASSQVSRDEQYF. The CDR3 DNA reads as TGCGCCAGCAGCCAAGTCTCCAGGGACGAGCAGTACTTC.

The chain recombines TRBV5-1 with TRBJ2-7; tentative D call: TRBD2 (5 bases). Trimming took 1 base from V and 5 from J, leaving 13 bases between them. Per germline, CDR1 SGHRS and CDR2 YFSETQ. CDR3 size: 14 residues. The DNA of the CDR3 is TGCGCCAGCAGCTTGACCGGGGTCCGCGACGAGCAGTACTTC. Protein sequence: CASSLTGVRDEQYF.

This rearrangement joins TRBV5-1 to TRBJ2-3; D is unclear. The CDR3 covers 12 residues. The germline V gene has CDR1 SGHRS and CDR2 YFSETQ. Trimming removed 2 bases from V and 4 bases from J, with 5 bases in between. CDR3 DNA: TGCGCCAGCAGCTTACAGCCAGATACGCAGTATTTT. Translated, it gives CASSLQPDTQYF.

The CDR3 nucleotides read TGTGCCAGCAGCCAAGATTACCCGGCGAACACCGGGGAGCTGTTTTTT. Amino acids: CASSQDYPANTGELFF. This chain uses TRBV4-2 with TRBJ2-2; D call uncertain. Germline V gene data show CDR1 as LGHNA and CDR2 as YNFKEQ. V lost 0 bases, J lost 0 bases, and 8 bases lay in between. This CDR3 has 16 residues.

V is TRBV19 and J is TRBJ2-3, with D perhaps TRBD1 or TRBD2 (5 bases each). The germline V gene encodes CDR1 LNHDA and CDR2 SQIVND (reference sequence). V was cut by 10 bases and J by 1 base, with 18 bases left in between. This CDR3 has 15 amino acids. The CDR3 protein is CATKGLRAGTDTQYF. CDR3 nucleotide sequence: TGTGCCACCAAGGGGTTGAGGGCCGGCACAGATACGCAGTATTTT.

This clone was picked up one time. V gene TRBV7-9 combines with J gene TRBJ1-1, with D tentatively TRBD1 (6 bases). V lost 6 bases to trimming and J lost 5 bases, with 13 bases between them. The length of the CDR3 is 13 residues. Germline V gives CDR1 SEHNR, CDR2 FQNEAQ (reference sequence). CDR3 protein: CASSFTGLTEAFF. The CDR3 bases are TGTGCCAGCAGTTTCACAGGGTTAACTGAAGCTTTCTTT.

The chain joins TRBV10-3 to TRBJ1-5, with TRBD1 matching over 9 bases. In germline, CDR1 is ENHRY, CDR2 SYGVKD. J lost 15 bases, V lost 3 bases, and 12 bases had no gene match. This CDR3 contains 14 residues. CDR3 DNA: TGTGCCATCAGTGACGGGACAGGGTCTCAATCTCGGCATTTT. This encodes CAISDGTGSQSRHF.

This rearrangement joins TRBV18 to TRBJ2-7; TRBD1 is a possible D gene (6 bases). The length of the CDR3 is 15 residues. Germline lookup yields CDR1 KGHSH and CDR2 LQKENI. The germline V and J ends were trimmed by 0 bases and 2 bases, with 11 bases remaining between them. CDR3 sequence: CASSPPGQPTYEQYF. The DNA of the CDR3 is TGTGCCAGCTCACCACCGGGACAACCTACCTACGAGCAGTACTTC. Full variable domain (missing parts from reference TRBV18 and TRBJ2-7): NAGVMQNPRHLVRRRGQEARLRCSPMKGHSHVYWYRQLPEEGLKFMVYLQKENIIDESGMPKERFSAEFPKEGPSILRIQQVVRGDSAAYFCASSPPGQPTYEQYFGPGTRLTVT.

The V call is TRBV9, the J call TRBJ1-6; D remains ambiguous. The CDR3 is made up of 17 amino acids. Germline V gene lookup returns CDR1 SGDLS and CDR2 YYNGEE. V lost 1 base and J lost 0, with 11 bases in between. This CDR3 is CASSVTSSSSYNSPLHF. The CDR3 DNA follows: TGTGCCAGCAGCGTAACTTCCTCGAGCTCCTATAATTCACCCCTCCACTTT.

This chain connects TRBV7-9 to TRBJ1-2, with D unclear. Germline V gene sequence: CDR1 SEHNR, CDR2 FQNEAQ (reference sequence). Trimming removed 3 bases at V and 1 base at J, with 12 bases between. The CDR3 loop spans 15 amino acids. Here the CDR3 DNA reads TGTGCCAGCAGCTTCCCCGCTTCACTTAACTATGGCTACACCTTC. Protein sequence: CASSFPASLNYGYTF.

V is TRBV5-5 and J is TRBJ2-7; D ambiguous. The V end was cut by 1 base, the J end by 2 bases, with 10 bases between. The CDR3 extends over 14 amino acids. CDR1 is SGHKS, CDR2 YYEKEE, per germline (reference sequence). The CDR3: CASSLFVGAYEQYF. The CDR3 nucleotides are TGTGCCAGCAGCTTGTTCGTTGGGGCCTACGAGCAGTACTTC.

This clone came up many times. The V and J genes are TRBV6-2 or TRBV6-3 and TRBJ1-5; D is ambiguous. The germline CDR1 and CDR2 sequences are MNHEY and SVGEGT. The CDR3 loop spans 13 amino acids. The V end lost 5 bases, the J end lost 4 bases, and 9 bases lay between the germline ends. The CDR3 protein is CASSAGENQPQHF. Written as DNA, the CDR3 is TGTGCCAGCAGTGCGGGAGAGAATCAGCCCCAGCATTTT.

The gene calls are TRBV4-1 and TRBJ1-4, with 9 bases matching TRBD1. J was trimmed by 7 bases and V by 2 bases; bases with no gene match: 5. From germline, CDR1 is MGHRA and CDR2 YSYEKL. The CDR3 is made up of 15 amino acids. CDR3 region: CASSQWTGVTEKLFF. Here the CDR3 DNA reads TGCGCCAGCAGCCAATGGACAGGGGTGACTGAAAAACTGTTTTTT.

The CDR3 loop reads CASSQTEYYGYTF. The CDR3 coding sequence is TGTGCCAGCAGCCAGACAGAGTACTATGGCTACACCTTC. The V and J genes are TRBV12-3 or TRBV12-4 and TRBJ1-2, with a tentative D call TRBD1 (5 bases). The V end lost 6 bases, the J end lost 3 bases, and 11 bases lay between the germline ends. The length of the CDR3 is 13 residues.

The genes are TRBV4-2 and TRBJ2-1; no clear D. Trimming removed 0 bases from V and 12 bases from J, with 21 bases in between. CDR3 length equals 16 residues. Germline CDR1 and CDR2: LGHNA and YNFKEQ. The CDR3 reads CASSQDHSSPQFGQFF. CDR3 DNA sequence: TGTGCCAGCAGCCAAGATCATTCCTCCCCGCAGTTCGGGCAGTTCTTC.

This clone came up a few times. This CDR3 is CASSGFNTGELFF. In DNA, the CDR3 is TGTGCCAGCAGCGGGTTCAACACCGGGGAGCTGTTTTTT. V is TRBV5-4 and J is TRBJ2-2; D not resolved. The CDR3 has 13 amino acids. CDR1 is SGHNT and CDR2 is YYREEE in the germline V gene (reference sequence). The V end lost 4 bases, the J end lost 2 bases, and 6 bases lay between the germline ends.

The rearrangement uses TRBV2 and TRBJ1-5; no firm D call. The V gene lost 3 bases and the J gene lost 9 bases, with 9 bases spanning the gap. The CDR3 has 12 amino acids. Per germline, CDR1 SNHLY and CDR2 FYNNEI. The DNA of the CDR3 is TGTGCCAGCAGTGAGGGATTACGGCCCCAGCATTTT. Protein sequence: CASSEGLRPQHF.

The CDR3 protein is CASSARTGVSSDRDYGYTF. The CDR3 DNA sequence: TGTGCCAGCAGTGCCAGGACCGGAGTCTCCTCCGACAGGGACTATGGCTACACCTTC. This chain connects TRBV9 to TRBJ1-2; 7 bases align to TRBD1. This CDR3 has 19 residues. J was trimmed by 3 bases and V by 5 bases; bases with no gene match: 22. Per germline, CDR1 SGDLS and CDR2 YYNGEE.

CDR3 DNA: TGTGCCAGTAGTATGGGACTAAATACCGGGGAGCTGTTTTTT. As protein: CASSMGLNTGELFF. The chain carries TRBV19 and TRBJ2-2, with 7 bases fitting TRBD2. The length of the CDR3 is 14 residues. Germline values: CDR1 LNHDA, CDR2 SQIVND (reference sequence). The ends lost 3 bases at V and 5 bases at J; junction bases unmatched: 3.

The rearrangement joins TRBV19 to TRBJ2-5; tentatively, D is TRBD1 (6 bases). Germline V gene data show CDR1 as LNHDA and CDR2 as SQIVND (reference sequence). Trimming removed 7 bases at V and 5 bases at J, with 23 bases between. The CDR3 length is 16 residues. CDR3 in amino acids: CASTARGAQGDETQYF. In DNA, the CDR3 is TGTGCCAGTACCGCCAGGGGAGCTCAAGGGGATGAGACCCAGTACTTC.

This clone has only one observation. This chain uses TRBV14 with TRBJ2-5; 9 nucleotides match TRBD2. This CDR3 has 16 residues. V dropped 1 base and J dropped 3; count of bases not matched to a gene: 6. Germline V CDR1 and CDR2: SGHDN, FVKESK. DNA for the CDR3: TGTGCCAGCAGCCAAGGGCTAGCGGGGCGAAAAGAGACCCAGTACTTC. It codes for CASSQGLAGRKETQYF.